Below, 30 T cell receptor beta chains from the same sample are listed, as sequenced in a study of human T cells and chemical hapten exposure. Each CDR3 protein gets one entry after TCRdb re-called the RACE reads with MiXCR. The repertoire holds tens of thousands of distinct CDR3 sequences, with roughly 9.8% as singletons. The time point denotes: pre-sensitization, week 0. The treatment here: therapeutic diphenylcyclopropenone sensitization with weekly scalp DPC. Material: whole blood, obtained in connection with sensitization to the hapten diphenylcyclopropenone (DPC). These receptors were taken from a man in his forties with alopecia areata. Some clones in this sample may be carry-over from other donors' samples.

This clonotype was observed a few times. Here the CDR3 reads CSALDYYEQYF. CDR3 DNA: TGCAGTGCTTTGGACTACTACGAGCAGTACTTC. The chain links TRBV20-1 to TRBJ2-7; a possible D gene is TRBD2 (6 bases). Trimming removed 5 bases from V and 3 bases from J, with 8 bases in between. CDR3 length equals 11 residues. CDR1 DFQATT and CDR2 SNEGSKA come from the germline V gene (reference sequence).

In this sample, this clonotype turned up many times. The chain carries TRBV7-6 and TRBJ2-7, with D possibly TRBD1 on 6 matching bases. The CDR3 extends over 13 amino acids. The germline V gene has CDR1 SGHVS and CDR2 FNYEAQ. The germline V and J ends were trimmed by 5 bases and 3 bases, with 11 bases remaining between them. CDR3 loop: CASSKQGSYEQYF. CDR3 nucleotides: TGTGCCAGCAGCAAACAGGGAAGCTACGAGCAGTACTTC.

This sequence joins TRBV6-2 or TRBV6-3 and TRBJ2-3, with D hard to call. The length of the CDR3 is 11 residues. CDR1 is MNHEY and CDR2 is SVGEGT in the germline V gene. Trimming took off 5 bases at V and 7 bases at J, with 7 bases between the two ends. This CDR3 reads CASSDGYTQYF. CDR3 nucleotides: TGTGCCAGCAGTGACGGTTATACGCAGTATTTT.

The rearrangement joins TRBV19 to TRBJ1-4, with a possible D match to TRBD1 (5 bases). Trimming shortened V by 5 bases and J by 5 bases, and 15 bases separated the two germline ends. This CDR3 is built from 15 residues. Germline V gives CDR1 LNHDA, CDR2 SQIVND (reference sequence). The CDR3 loop reads CASSLPGRRNEKLFF. Written as DNA, the CDR3 is TGTGCCAGTAGTCTACCGGGACGGAGAAATGAAAAACTGTTTTTT.

There are many counts of this clonotype. The chain recombines TRBV5-4 with TRBJ2-3; 9 positions agree with TRBD1. This CDR3 is 14 amino acids long. The germline CDR1 and CDR2 sequences are SGHNT and YYREEE (reference sequence). V trimming: 5 bases; J trimming: 6 bases; junction bases outside the gene matches: 7. CDR3 in DNA: TGTGCCAGCAGTCTCCGGGACAGGGTTGATACGCAGTATTTT. This sequence encodes CASSLRDRVDTQYF.

The chain couples TRBV5-1 to TRBJ2-4; a possible D gene is TRBD1 (6 bases). Trimming cost V 0 bases and J 7 bases, with 20 bases left between them. The germline gives CDR1 SGHRS, CDR2 YFSETQ. The CDR3 has 17 amino acids. This CDR3 reads CASSLEGRGLRGNIQYF. Written as DNA, the CDR3 is TGCGCCAGCAGCTTGGAGGGCAGGGGATTAAGGGGGAACATTCAGTACTTC.

V and J are TRBV11-1 and TRBJ2-1; 10 nucleotides line up with TRBD2. Germline CDR1 SGHAT, CDR2 FQDESV (reference sequence). CDR3 length: 15 residues. With V trimmed by 1 base and J by 9 bases, 6 bases remained unmatched. Here the CDR3 DNA reads TGTGCCAGCAGCTTAGGGAGCGGGAGGGCCTCTGAGCAGTTCTTC. Its translation: CASSLGSGRASEQFF.

At least ten counts were recorded for this clonotype. The chain recombines TRBV9 with TRBJ2-6, with D unclear. Germline V CDR1 and CDR2: SGDLS, YYNGEE. There are 17 residues in the CDR3. V lost 3 bases, J lost 4 bases, and 17 bases lay in between. The CDR3 DNA is TGTGCCAGCAGCGCGACCCTAGGAAGCGAAGGGGCCAACGTCCTGACTTTC. This translates into CASSATLGSEGANVLTF.

This sequence joins TRBV2 and TRBJ1-1, with unresolved D. V was shortened by 2 bases and J by 7 bases, with 5 bases between the two germline ends. The CDR3 runs to 11 residues. The germline V gene has CDR1 SNHLY and CDR2 FYNNEI. CDR3: CASSERFEAFF. The CDR3 nucleotides are TGTGCCAGCAGTGAACGCTTTGAAGCTTTCTTT.

This sequence joins TRBV25-1 and TRBJ2-7; D is ambiguous. Trimming removed 8 bases from V and 3 bases from J, with 8 bases in between. The CDR3 has 11 amino acids. Germline-derived CDR1 and CDR2 are MGHDK and SYGVNS. The CDR3: CASRSIYEQYF. In nucleotides, the CDR3 is TGTGCCAGCCGGTCGATCTACGAGCAGTACTTC.

In DNA form, the CDR3 reads TGTGCCAGCAGCCCGAGACAGGGTGTCCACAATGAGCAGTTCTTC. This translates into CASSPRQGVHNEQFF. The chain uses TRBV7-6 and TRBJ2-1; 7 bases are a match to TRBD1. The germline V gene has CDR1 SGHVS and CDR2 FNYEAQ. Unmatched junction bases numbered 9, after V lost 5 bases and J lost 5 bases. This CDR3 region has 15 residues. Filled out from reference TRBV7-6 and TRBJ2-1, the complete variable domain reads GAGVSQSPRYKVTKRGQDVALRCDPISGHVSLYWYRQALGQGPEFLTYFNYEAQQDKSGLPNDRFSAERPEGSISTLTIQRTEQRDSAMYRCASSPRQGVHNEQFFGPGTRLTVL.

This clonotype was observed a handful of times. This sequence joins TRBV5-1 and TRBJ2-5, with D unresolved. The CDR3 extends over 14 amino acids. V was trimmed by 0 bases and J by 0 bases, leaving 6 bases between them. Germline-derived CDR1 and CDR2 are SGHRS and YFSETQ. CDR3 in DNA: TGCGCCAGCAGCTTGGGCACGTACCAAGAGACCCAGTACTTC. Residues: CASSLGTYQETQYF. Looking up the rest from reference TRBV5-1 and TRBJ2-5 gives the full variable domain: KAGVTQTPRYLIKTRGQQVTLSCSPISGHRSVSWYQQTPGQGLQFLFEYFSETQRNKGNFPGRFSGRQFSNSRSEMNVSTLELGDSALYLCASSLGTYQETQYFGPGTRLLVL.

The CDR3 loop reads CSASDRNQPQHF. The CDR3 DNA reads TGCAGTGCCTCTGACAGGAATCAGCCCCAGCATTTT. The rearrangement uses TRBV20-1 and TRBJ1-5, with D maybe TRBD1 (6 bases). This CDR3 is 12 amino acids long. Germline assignment: CDR1 DFQATT and CDR2 SNEGSKA (reference sequence). V was trimmed by 6 bases and J by 4 bases, leaving 10 bases between them.

There are a few counts of this clonotype. V gene TRBV7-3 combines with J gene TRBJ2-1, with TRBD2 identical over 7 bases. The germline CDR1 and CDR2 sequences are SGHTA and FQGTGA. This CDR3 has 16 residues. Unmatched junction bases numbered 13, after V lost 3 bases and J lost 8 bases. This CDR3 reads CASSLLAGRRSDEQFF. The CDR3 DNA sequence: TGTGCCAGCAGCTTGCTAGCCGGGAGGCGTAGCGATGAGCAGTTCTTC.

In this sample, this clonotype turned up a few times. The chain combines TRBV20-1 with TRBJ1-1; the match to TRBD1 covers 8 bases. The CDR3 spans 13 residues. The V gene end was trimmed by 1 base and the J gene end by 7 bases; junction bases not matched to a gene: 5. The germline CDR1 and CDR2 sequences are DFQATT and SNEGSKA (reference sequence). CDR3 region: CSARADREGEAFF. The CDR3 region has the DNA TGCAGTGCTAGAGCGGACAGGGAGGGTGAAGCTTTCTTT.

The gene calls are TRBV7-7 and TRBJ2-5; unclear D gene. Trimming stripped 1 base from V and 2 bases from J, with 11 bases between. Germline V lookup: CDR1 SSHAT, CDR2 FNYEAQ (reference sequence). The CDR3 runs 15 residues. The CDR3 reads CASSLGSSLQETQYF. DNA of the CDR3: TGTGCCAGCAGCTTAGGAAGTTCGTTACAAGAGACCCAGTACTTC.

J is TRBJ2-3 and V is TRBV5-1, with 9 nucleotides matching TRBD1. In germline, CDR1 is SGHRS, CDR2 YFSETQ. The V and J ends lost 2 bases and 2 bases, in that order; junction bases with no gene match: 6. The CDR3 runs to 16 residues. The CDR3 sequence is CASSFHDRGATDTQYF. The DNA of the CDR3 is TGCGCCAGCAGCTTTCATGACAGGGGGGCCACAGATACGCAGTATTTT.

This clonotype has a count of ten or more. This chain joins TRBV27 and TRBJ2-7, with 11 bases identical to TRBD2. Germline lookup yields CDR1 MNHEY and CDR2 SMNVEV (reference sequence). The CDR3 is made up of 16 amino acids. Unmatched junction bases numbered 9, after V lost 3 bases and J lost 5 bases. This CDR3 reads CASSLSTSGSKHEQYF. In DNA form, the CDR3 reads TGTGCCAGCAGTTTGTCCACTAGCGGGAGTAAGCACGAGCAGTACTTC.

V is TRBV18 and J is TRBJ2-6, with D perhaps TRBD1 (6 bases). V was shortened by 3 bases and J by 4 bases, with 19 bases between the two germline ends. There are 18 residues in the CDR3. CDR1 and CDR2 from the germline V gene are KGHSH and LQKENI. CDR3 bases: TGTGCCAGCTCACCTTGGACAGTCTCCCTCCGGGGGGCCAACGTCCTGACTTTC. This gives the protein CASSPWTVSLRGANVLTF.

This rearrangement joins TRBV11-2 to TRBJ1-5; 7 bases fit TRBD1. Germline assignment: CDR1 SGHAT and CDR2 FQNNGV. The CDR3 length is 14 residues. V shed 5 bases, J shed 7 bases, and the junction held 8 bases outside the gene matches. The CDR3 loop is CASSPGGEEQPQHF. The CDR3 DNA follows: TGTGCCAGCAGCCCAGGGGGAGAGGAACAGCCCCAGCATTTT. The whole variable domain, remainder taken from reference TRBV11-2 and TRBJ1-5, is EAGVAQSPRYKIIEKRQSVAFWCNPISGHATLYWYQQILGQGPKLLIQFQNNGVVDDSQLPKDRFSAERLKGVDSTLKIQPAKLEDSAVYLCASSPGGEEQPQHFGDGTRLSIL.

The genes are TRBV11-3 and TRBJ2-3, with a weak D call TRBD1 (5 bases). CDR1 and CDR2 from the germline V gene are SGHNT and YENEEA. Trimming cost V 1 base and J 3 bases, with 11 bases left between them. The CDR3 runs 15 residues. The CDR3 DNA reads TGTGCCAGCAGCTTAGGAGCCTACAGGACAGATACGCAGTATTTT. Translation: CASSLGAYRTDTQYF.

This clonotype was recorded many times. The J gene is TRBJ2-7, the V gene TRBV18; tentative D call: TRBD1 (6 bases). Trimming shortened V by 3 bases and J by 3 bases, and 15 bases separated the two germline ends. Germline V gene lookup returns CDR1 KGHSH and CDR2 LQKENI. The CDR3 contains 15 residues. In DNA, the CDR3 is TGTGCCAGCTCACCTCCTGACAGGTTTAACTACGAGCAGTACTTC. Protein product: CASSPPDRFNYEQYF.

This clonotype was detected a few times. This rearrangement joins TRBV28 to TRBJ2-7; 13 bases map to TRBD2. This CDR3 comprises 17 residues. From germline, CDR1 is MDHEN and CDR2 SYDVKM. Germline trimming cut 7 bases from V and 2 bases from J; bases unmatched to any gene: 11. The CDR3 DNA follows: TGTGCCAGCATAGGACTAGCGGGAGCAGGGGAACCCTACGAGCAGTACTTC. Its protein is CASIGLAGAGEPYEQYF.

The chain recombines TRBV20-1 with TRBJ2-1, with D perhaps matching TRBD2 (5 bases). CDR1 and CDR2 from the germline V gene are DFQATT and SNEGSKA (reference sequence). CDR3 length: 15 amino acids. V was trimmed by 0 bases and J by 0 bases, leaving 9 bases between them. The CDR3 here is CSARDVASSYNEQFF. In nucleotides, the CDR3 is TGCAGTGCTAGAGATGTAGCGAGCTCCTACAATGAGCAGTTCTTC.

This clonotype came up many times. V and J are TRBV28 and TRBJ1-5; D remains unclear. CDR3 length equals 15 residues. The V end was cut by 7 bases, the J end by 2 bases, with 15 bases between. Germline values: CDR1 MDHEN, CDR2 SYDVKM. In DNA, the CDR3 is TGTGCCAGCAACTCGGAGGCCCTGGGCAATCAGCCCCAGCATTTT. Translated, it gives CASNSEALGNQPQHF.

This clonotype was recorded many times. The chain combines TRBV20-1 with TRBJ2-1; 7 bases are shared with TRBD2. Germline trimming cut 6 bases from V and 5 bases from J; bases unmatched to any gene: 10. This CDR3 comprises 14 residues. Germline lookup yields CDR1 DFQATT and CDR2 SNEGSKA (reference sequence). The CDR3 bases are TGCAGTGCGGTCCGACCTGGGACTAACAATGAGCAGTTCTTC. Protein product: CSAVRPGTNNEQFF.

This clonotype appeared a few times. The chain employs TRBV18 and TRBJ1-2, with D unclear. This CDR3 contains 13 residues. Germline values: CDR1 KGHSH, CDR2 LQKENI. Trimming pared 2 bases from V and 3 bases from J, leaving 7 bases between. In nucleotides, the CDR3 is TGTGCCAGCTCACCAGCCAGGTACTATGGCTACACCTTC. As protein: CASSPARYYGYTF. Full variable domain (rest looked up from reference TRBV18 and TRBJ1-2): NAGVMQNPRHLVRRRGQEARLRCSPMKGHSHVYWYRQLPEEGLKFMVYLQKENIIDESGMPKERFSAEFPKEGPSILRIQQVVRGDSAAYFCASSPARYYGYTFGSGTRLTVV.

V is TRBV7-2 and J is TRBJ2-3, with D perhaps matching TRBD2 (7 bases). Deletions cut 0 bases from V and 7 bases from J, with 11 bases between. Germline-derived CDR1 and CDR2 are SGHTA and FQGNSA. The CDR3 is 14 residues long. DNA of the CDR3: TGTGCCAGCAGCTTAGCCGCGGGGGCCTATACGCAGTATTTT. Translation: CASSLAAGAYTQYF.

Ten or more counts support this clonotype. J is TRBJ2-5 and V is TRBV7-9; TRBD1 aligns across 7 bases. V gave up 4 bases and J gave up 4 bases; unmatched junction bases: 9. Germline values: CDR1 SEHNR, CDR2 FQNEAQ (reference sequence). The length of the CDR3 is 15 residues. CDR3 nucleotides: TGTGCCAGCAGCTCCACAGGGACAGTTCGAGAGACCCAGTACTTC. The encoded protein is CASSSTGTVRETQYF.

The rearrangement links TRBV10-1 to TRBJ2-1; the match to TRBD1 covers 8 bases. The CDR3 length is 15 residues. From germline, CDR1 is WNHNN and CDR2 SYGVQD (reference sequence). V lost 2 bases and J lost 2; bases outside the gene matches: 2. CDR3 nucleotide sequence: TGCGCCAGCAGTGAGGGACAGGGTCCCTACAATGAGCAGTTCTTC. As protein: CASSEGQGPYNEQFF.